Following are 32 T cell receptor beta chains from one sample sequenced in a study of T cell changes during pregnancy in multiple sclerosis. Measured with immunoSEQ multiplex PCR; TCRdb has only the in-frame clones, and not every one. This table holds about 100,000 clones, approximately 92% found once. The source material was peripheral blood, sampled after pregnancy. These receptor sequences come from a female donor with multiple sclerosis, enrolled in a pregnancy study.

The CDR3 reads CASGFTTGASDTQYF. The CDR3 DNA reads as TGTGCTAGTGGCTTTACTACGGGAGCATCGGATACGCAGTATTTT. This sequence joins TRBV12-5 and TRBJ2-3; TRBD2 is a possible D gene (6 bases). This CDR3 is built from 15 residues. In germline, CDR1 is LGHNT, CDR2 FRNRAP. V gave up 6 bases and J gave up 6 bases, with 19 bases separating them.

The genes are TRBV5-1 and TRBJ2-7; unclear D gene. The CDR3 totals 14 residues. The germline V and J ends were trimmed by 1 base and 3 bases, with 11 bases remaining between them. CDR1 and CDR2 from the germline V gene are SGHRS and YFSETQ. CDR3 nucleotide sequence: TGCGCCAGCAGCTTGAAGTCAGGCTACTACGAGCAGTACTTC. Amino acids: CASSLKSGYYEQYF.

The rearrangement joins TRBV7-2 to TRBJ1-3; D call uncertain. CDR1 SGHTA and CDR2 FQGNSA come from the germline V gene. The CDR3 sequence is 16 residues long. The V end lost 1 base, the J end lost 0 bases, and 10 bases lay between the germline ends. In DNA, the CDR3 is TGTGCCAGCAGCTTAGTTGGCCGAAACTCTGGAAACACCATATATTTT. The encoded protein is CASSLVGRNSGNTIYF.

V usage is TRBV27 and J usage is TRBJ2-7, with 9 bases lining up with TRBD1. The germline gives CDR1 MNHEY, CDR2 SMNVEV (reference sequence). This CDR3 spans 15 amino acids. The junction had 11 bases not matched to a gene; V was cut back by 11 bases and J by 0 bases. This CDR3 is CAGHTGTGSSYEQYF. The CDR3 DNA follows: TGTGCCGGTCATACGGGGACAGGGAGCTCCTACGAGCAGTACTTC.

The chain's CDR3 is CAWSPIDRGSYEQYF. The CDR3 region has the DNA TGTGCCTGGAGTCCCATCGACAGGGGCTCCTACGAGCAGTACTTC. The chain combines TRBV30 with TRBJ2-7; 8 nucleotides agree with TRBD1. After removal of 2 bases from V and 0 bases from J, the junction contained 6 bases not matched to a gene. The CDR3 covers 15 residues. Germline V gene sequence: CDR1 GTSNPN, CDR2 SVGIG (reference sequence).

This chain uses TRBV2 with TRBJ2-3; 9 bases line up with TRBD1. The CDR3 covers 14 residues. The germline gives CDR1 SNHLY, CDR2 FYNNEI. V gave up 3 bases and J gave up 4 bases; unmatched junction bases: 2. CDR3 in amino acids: CASSDGQGPDTQYF. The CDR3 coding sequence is TGTGCCAGCAGTGACGGACAGGGGCCAGATACGCAGTATTTT.

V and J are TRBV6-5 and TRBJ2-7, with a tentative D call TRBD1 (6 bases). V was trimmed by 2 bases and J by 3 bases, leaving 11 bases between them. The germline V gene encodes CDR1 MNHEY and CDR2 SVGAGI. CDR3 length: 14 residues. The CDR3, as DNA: TGTGCCAGCAGTTACCAGGGGACGGACTACGAGCAGTACTTC. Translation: CASSYQGTDYEQYF.

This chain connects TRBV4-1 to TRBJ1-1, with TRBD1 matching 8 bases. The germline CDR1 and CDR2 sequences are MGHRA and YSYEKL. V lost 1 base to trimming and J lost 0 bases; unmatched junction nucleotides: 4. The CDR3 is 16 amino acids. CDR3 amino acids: CASSQAGQAMNTEAFF. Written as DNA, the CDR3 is TGCGCCAGCAGCCAAGCGGGACAGGCGATGAACACTGAAGCTTTCTTT.

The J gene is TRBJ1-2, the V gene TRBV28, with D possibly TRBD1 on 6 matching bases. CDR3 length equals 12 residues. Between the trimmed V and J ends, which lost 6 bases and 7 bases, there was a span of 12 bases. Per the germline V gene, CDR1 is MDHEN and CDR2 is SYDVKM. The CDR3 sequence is CASRASGAGYTF. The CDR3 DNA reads TGTGCCAGCAGAGCTTCAGGGGCTGGCTACACCTTC.

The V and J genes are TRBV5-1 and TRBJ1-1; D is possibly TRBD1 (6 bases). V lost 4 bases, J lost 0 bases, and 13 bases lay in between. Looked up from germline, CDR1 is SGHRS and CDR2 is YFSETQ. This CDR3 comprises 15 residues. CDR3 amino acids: CASSVGALLNTEAFF. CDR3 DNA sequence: TGCGCCAGCAGCGTGGGGGCGCTATTGAACACTGAAGCTTTCTTT.

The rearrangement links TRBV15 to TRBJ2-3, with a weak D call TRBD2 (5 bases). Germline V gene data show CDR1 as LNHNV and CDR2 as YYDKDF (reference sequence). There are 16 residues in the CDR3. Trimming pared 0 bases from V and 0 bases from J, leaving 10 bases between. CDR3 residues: CATSRDRTASTDTQYF. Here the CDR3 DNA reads TGTGCCACCAGCAGAGACCGGACTGCTAGCACAGATACGCAGTATTTT. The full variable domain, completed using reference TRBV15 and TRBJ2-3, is DAMVIQNPRYQVTQFGKPVTLSCSQTLNHNVMYWYQQKSSQAPKLLFHYYDKDFNNEADTPDNFQSRRPNTSFCFLDIRSPGLGDTAMYLCATSRDRTASTDTQYFGPGTRLTVL.

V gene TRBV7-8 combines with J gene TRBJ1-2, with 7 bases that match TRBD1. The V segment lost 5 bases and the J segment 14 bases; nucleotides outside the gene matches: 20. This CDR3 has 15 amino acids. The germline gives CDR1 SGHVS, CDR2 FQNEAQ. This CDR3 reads CASSATTGEVDGVTF. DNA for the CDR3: TGTGCCAGCAGCGCCACAACAGGGGAGGTGGATGGAGTAACCTTC.

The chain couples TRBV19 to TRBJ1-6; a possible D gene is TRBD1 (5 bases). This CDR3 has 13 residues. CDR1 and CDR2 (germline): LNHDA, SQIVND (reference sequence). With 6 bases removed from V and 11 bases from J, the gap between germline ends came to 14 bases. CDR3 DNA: TGTGCCAGTAGGAGGGAGGGGTGGACACCCCTCCACTTT. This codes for CASRREGWTPLHF.

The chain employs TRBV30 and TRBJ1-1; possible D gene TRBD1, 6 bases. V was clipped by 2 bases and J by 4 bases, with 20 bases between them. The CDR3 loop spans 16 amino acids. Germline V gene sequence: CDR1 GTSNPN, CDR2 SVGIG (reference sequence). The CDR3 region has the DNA TGTGCCTGGAGTTCTCGAATGATACAGGGCGCCACTGAAGCTTTCTTT. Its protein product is CAWSSRMIQGATEAFF.

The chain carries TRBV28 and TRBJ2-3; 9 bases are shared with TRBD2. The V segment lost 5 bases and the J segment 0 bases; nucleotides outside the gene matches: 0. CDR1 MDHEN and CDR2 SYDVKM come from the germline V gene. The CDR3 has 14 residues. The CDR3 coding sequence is TGTGCCAGCAGTCTAGCGGGAAGCACAGATACGCAGTATTTT. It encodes CASSLAGSTDTQYF.

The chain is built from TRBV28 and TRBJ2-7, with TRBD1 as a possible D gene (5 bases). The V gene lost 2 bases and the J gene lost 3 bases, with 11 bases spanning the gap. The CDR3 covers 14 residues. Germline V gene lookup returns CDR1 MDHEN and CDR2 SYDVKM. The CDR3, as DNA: TGTGCCAGCAGTTTACAGGGTTGGGGCTACGAGCAGTACTTC. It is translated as CASSLQGWGYEQYF.

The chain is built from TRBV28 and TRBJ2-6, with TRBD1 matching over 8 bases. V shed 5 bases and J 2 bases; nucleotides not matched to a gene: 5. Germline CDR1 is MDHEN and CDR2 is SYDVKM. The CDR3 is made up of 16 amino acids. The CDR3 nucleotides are TGTGCCAGCAGTCTCCTACAGGGGGCTGGGGCCAACGTCCTGACTTTC. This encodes CASSLLQGAGANVLTF. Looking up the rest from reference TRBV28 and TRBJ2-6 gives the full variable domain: DVKVTQSSRYLVKRTGEKVFLECVQDMDHENMFWYRQDPGLGLRLIYFSYDVKMKEKGDIPEGYSVSREKKERFSLILESASTNQTSMYLCASSLLQGAGANVLTFGAGSRLTVL.

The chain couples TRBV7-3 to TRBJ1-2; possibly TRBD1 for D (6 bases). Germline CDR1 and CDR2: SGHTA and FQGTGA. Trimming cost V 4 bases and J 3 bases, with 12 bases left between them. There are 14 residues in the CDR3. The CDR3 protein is CASSSTQGHYGYTF. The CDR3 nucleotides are TGTGCCAGCAGCTCTACACAGGGACACTATGGCTACACCTTC.

The CDR3 region has the DNA TGTGCCAGCAGGGGCGTATCCCAAGAGACCCAGTACTTC. It is translated as CASRGVSQETQYF. The rearrangement joins TRBV6-5 to TRBJ2-5, with D unresolved. The V and J ends lost 6 bases and 1 base respectively, with 9 bases between them. The CDR3 spans 13 residues. Looked up from germline, CDR1 is MNHEY and CDR2 is SVGAGI.

The CDR3 spells CARPQQMNTEAFF. The CDR3 bases are TGTGCCAGACCACAGCAAATGAACACTGAAGCTTTCTTT. The chain recombines TRBV6-4 with TRBJ1-1; no clear D gene. V was pared by 9 bases and J by 0 bases, with 11 bases between. There are 13 residues in the CDR3. Germline V gives CDR1 MRHNA, CDR2 SNTAGT.

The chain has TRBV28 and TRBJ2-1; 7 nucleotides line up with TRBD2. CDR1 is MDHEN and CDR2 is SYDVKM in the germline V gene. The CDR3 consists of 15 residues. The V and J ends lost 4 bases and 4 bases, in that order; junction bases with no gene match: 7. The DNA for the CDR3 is TGTGCCAGCAGTTCCCTAGGGGAGGGGTACAATGAGCAGTTCTTC. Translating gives CASSSLGEGYNEQFF. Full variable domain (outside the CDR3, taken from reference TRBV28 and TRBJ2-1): DVKVTQSSRYLVKRTGEKVFLECVQDMDHENMFWYRQDPGLGLRLIYFSYDVKMKEKGDIPEGYSVSREKKERFSLILESASTNQTSMYLCASSSLGEGYNEQFFGPGTRLTVL.

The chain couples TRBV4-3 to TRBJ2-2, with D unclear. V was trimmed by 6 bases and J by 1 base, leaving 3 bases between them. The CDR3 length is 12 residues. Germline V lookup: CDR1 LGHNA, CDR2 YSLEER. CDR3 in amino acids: CASSRNTGELFF. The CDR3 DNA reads TGCGCCAGCAGTCGGAACACCGGGGAGCTGTTTTTT.

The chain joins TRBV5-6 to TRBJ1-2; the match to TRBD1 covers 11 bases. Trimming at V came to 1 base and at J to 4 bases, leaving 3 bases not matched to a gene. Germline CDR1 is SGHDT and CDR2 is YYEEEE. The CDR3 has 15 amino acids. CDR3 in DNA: TGTGCCAGCAGCTTGTCCGGGACAGGGGGCTATGGCTACACCTTC. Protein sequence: CASSLSGTGGYGYTF.

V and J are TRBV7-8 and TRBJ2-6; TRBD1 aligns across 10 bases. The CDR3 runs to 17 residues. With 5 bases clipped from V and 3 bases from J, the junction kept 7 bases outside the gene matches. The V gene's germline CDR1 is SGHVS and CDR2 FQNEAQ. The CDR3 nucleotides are TGTGCCAGCAGCCGGGACAGGGGTGGAGGTGGGGCCAACGTCCTGACTTTC. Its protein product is CASSRDRGGGGANVLTF.

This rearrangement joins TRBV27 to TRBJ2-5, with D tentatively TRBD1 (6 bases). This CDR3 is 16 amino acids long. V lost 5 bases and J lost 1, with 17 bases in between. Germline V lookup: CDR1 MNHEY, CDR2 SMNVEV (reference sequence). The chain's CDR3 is CASSTRTEHFQETQYF. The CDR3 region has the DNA TGTGCCAGCAGTACGCGGACAGAGCATTTCCAAGAGACCCAGTACTTC.

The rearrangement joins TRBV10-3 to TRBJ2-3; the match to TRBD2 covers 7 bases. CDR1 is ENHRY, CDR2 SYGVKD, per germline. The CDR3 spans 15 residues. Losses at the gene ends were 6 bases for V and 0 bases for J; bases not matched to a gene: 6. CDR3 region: CAISEAGSSTDTQYF. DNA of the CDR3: TGTGCCATCAGCGAAGCGGGGTCTAGCACAGATACGCAGTATTTT.

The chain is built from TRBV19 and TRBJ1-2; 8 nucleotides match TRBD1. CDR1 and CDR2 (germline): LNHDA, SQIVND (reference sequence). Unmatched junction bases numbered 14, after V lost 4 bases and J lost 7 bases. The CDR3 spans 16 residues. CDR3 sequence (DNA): TGTGCCAGTAGTAAAGGACAGGGTAGAGTTATCAGTGGCTACACCTTC. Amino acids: CASSKGQGRVISGYTF. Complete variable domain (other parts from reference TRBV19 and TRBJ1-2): DGGITQSPKYLFRKEGQNVTLSCEQNLNHDAMYWYRQDPGQGLRLIYYSQIVNDFQKGDIAEGYSVSREKKESFPLTVTSAQKNPTAFYLCASSKGQGRVISGYTFGSGTRLTVV.

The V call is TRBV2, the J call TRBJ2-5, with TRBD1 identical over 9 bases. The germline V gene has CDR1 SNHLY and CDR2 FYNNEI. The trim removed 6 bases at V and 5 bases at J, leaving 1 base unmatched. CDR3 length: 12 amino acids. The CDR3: CASRGTGETQYF. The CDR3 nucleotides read TGTGCCAGCAGAGGGACAGGGGAGACCCAGTACTTC.

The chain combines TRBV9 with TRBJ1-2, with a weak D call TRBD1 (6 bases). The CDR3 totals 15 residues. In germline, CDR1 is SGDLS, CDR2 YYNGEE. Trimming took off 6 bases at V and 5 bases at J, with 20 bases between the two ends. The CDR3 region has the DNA TGTGCCAGCACCCGGGGCCAGGGGCTAGGGTATGGCTACACCTTC. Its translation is CASTRGQGLGYGYTF.

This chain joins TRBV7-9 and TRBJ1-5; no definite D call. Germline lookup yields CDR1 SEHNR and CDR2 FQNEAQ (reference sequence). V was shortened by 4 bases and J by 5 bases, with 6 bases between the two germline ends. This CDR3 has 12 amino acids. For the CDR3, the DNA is TGTGCCAGCAGCTCCCGCGATCAGCCCCAGCATTTT. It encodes CASSSRDQPQHF. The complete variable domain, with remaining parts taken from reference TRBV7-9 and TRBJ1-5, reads DTGVSQNPRHKITKRGQNVTFRCDPISEHNRLYWYRQTLGQGPEFLTYFQNEAQLEKSRLLSDRFSAERPKGSFSTLEIQRTEQGDSAMYLCASSSRDQPQHFGDGTRLSIL.

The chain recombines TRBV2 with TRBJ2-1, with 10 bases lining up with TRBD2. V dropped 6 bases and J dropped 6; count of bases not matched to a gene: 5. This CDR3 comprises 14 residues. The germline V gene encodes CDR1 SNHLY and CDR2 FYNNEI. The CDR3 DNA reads TGTGCCAGCAGCTTACTAGCGGGGCCCAATGAGCAGTTCTTC. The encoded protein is CASSLLAGPNEQFF.

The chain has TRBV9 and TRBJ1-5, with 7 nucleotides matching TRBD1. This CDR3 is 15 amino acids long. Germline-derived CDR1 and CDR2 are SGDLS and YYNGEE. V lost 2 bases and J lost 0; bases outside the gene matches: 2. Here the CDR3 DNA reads TGTGCCAGCAGCGTGACAGGGAATAGCAATCAGCCCCAGCATTTT. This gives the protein CASSVTGNSNQPQHF. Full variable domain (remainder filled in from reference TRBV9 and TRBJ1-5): DSGVTQTPKHLITATGQRVTLRCSPRSGDLSVYWYQQSLDQGLQFLIQYYNGEERAKGNILERFSAQQFPDLHSELNLSSLELGDSALYFCASSVTGNSNQPQHFGDGTRLSIL.